The source of this T cell receptor (beta chain) is a study of blood T cell repertoires in COVID-19. Turning to the study itself: Sample material is recorded as cDNA or gDNA derived from T cells, B-cell-depleted T cells, or PBMCs.

TCRdb's copy holds only in-frame clones and misses some; the assay was immunoSEQ multiplex PCR. The top ten clones hold approximately 4.5% of a sample with about 480,000 clones, approximately 90% of them seen once. Germline V lookup: CDR1 MGHRA, CDR2 YSYEKL. The CDR3 length is 16 residues. V shed 2 bases and J 5 bases; nucleotides not matched to a gene: 9. The chain has TRBV4-1 and TRBJ2-5; TRBD2 agrees at 9 bases. The sequence derives from a woman younger than 45 with acute or convalescent COVID-19. Source material: peripheral blood. For the CDR3, the DNA is TGCGCCAGCAGCCAACCAATCAGCGGGGGGAAGGAGACCCAGTACTTC. Translation gives CASSQPISGGKETQYF.